This TCR beta chain was identified in a study of blood T cells in healthy people across ages. Whole-study context: When template switching was applied, about one barcoded beta molecule was captured per two T cells.

For the second PCR, which ran for 7 to 11 cycles, a sample-barcoded 5' primer and a J-beta primer mix were used. TCRdb analysed the 5' RACE reads with MiXCR anew, one entry per CDR3 protein. The data show more than 500,000 distinct CDR3 sequences, 25% to 30% seen once. Unmatched junction bases numbered 7, after V lost 2 bases and J lost 4 bases. The CDR3 extends over 15 amino acids. Germline CDR1 reads SGDLS; CDR2 reads YYNGEE. The clonotype was recovered from a woman in her 70s in good health. The genes are TRBV9 and TRBJ2-5; the match to TRBD1 covers 8 bases. Sequenced input: blood. The CDR3 protein is CASSVGTGFLETQYF. CDR3 DNA: TGTGCCAGCAGCGTCGGGACAGGTTTTTTAGAGACCCAGTACTTC.